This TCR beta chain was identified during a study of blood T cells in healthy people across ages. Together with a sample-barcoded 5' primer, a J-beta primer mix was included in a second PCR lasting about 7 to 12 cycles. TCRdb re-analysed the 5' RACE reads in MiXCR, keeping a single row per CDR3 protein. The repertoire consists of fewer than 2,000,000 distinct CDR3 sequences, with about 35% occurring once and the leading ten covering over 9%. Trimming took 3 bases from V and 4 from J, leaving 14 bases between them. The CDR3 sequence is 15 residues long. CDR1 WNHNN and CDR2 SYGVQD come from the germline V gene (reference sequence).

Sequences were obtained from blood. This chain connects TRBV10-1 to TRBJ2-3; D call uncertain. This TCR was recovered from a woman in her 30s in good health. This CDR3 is CASSEIGPSSDTQYF. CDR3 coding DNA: TGCGCCAGCAGTGAAATTGGACCATCTTCAGATACGCAGTATTTT.